The 32 T cell receptor beta chains below come from one sample, sequenced in a study of T cells after yellow fever vaccination. TCRdb reanalysed the 5' RACE reads using MiXCR and keeps one entry per CDR3 protein. This table has 60,000 or so distinct CDR3 sequences, about 6.6% appearing once. Specimen: CD8+ T cells sorted from PBMCs, collected on the day of the first yellow fever vaccination. These receptor sequences come from a young man who received the YFV17D yellow fever vaccine.

This clonotype was counted ten times or more. The V call is TRBV7-6, the J call TRBJ2-3, with D perhaps TRBD2 (6 bases). The CDR3 length is 10 residues. Germline-derived CDR1 and CDR2 are SGHVS and FNYEAQ. The CDR3 protein is CASGSDTQYF. As DNA, the CDR3 is TGTGCTAGCGGTAGCGATACGCAGTATTTT.

This clonotype was observed many times. The V gene is TRBV7-9, the J gene TRBJ1-6; D uncertain. CDR3 length: 15 amino acids. Germline-derived CDR1 and CDR2 are SEHNR and FQNEAQ (reference sequence). Trimming stripped 3 bases from V and 6 bases from J, with 12 bases between. CDR3 residues: CASSLMTGLNSPLHF. Written as DNA, the CDR3 is TGTGCCAGCAGCTTGATGACGGGCCTTAATTCACCCCTCCACTTT. Using reference TRBV7-9 and TRBJ1-6 for the parts outside the CDR3, the full variable domain is DTGVSQNPRHKITKRGQNVTFRCDPISEHNRLYWYRQTLGQGPEFLTYFQNEAQLEKSRLLSDRFSAERPKGSFSTLEIQRTEQGDSAMYLCASSLMTGLNSPLHFGNGTRLTVT.

This clonotype was detected ten times or more. The DNA for the CDR3 is TGCGCCAGCAGCTTCGATCCCGGGACAGGGGCGGATACGCAGTATTTT. Translation gives CASSFDPGTGADTQYF. This chain joins TRBV5-1 and TRBJ2-3, with 10 bases identical to TRBD1. The CDR3 extends over 16 amino acids. Trimming took 2 bases from V and 6 from J; bases not matched to a gene: 9. The V gene's germline CDR1 is SGHRS and CDR2 YFSETQ.

In this sample, this clonotype turned up a few times. The rearrangement uses TRBV12-3 or TRBV12-4 and TRBJ2-4; the D is unclear. V gave up 9 bases and J gave up 6 bases, with 12 bases separating them. The CDR3 runs to 12 residues. This chain's CDR3 is CASGQAVNIQYF. The DNA for the CDR3 is TGTGCCAGTGGCCAGGCGGTAAACATTCAGTACTTC.

This clonotype was seen a handful of times. The chain carries TRBV7-9 and TRBJ2-3; D is unresolved. Between the trimmed V and J ends, which lost 5 bases and 0 bases, there was a span of 15 bases. The CDR3 runs to 16 residues. From germline, CDR1 is SEHNR and CDR2 FQNEAQ (reference sequence). The CDR3 sequence is CASSPPPGVSTDTQYF. The CDR3 DNA follows: TGTGCCAGCAGCCCCCCCCCTGGAGTGAGCACAGATACGCAGTATTTT. Full variable domain (missing parts from reference TRBV7-9 and TRBJ2-3): DTGVSQNPRHKITKRGQNVTFRCDPISEHNRLYWYRQTLGQGPEFLTYFQNEAQLEKSRLLSDRFSAERPKGSFSTLEIQRTEQGDSAMYLCASSPPPGVSTDTQYFGPGTRLTVL.

This sequence joins TRBV12-3 or TRBV12-4 and TRBJ1-2; no firm D call. The V gene lost 5 bases and the J gene lost 1 base, with 11 bases spanning the gap. This CDR3 comprises 14 residues. The chain's CDR3 is CASSPNFLNYGYTF. CDR3 bases: TGTGCCAGCAGTCCAAACTTTCTTAACTATGGCTACACCTTC.

This clonotype was found many times. The J gene is TRBJ2-1, the V gene TRBV29-1, with 7 bases that match TRBD1. The CDR3 is 14 residues long. Trimming removed 7 bases from V and 5 bases from J; junction bases left unmatched: 11. CDR1 is SQVTM, CDR2 ANQGSEA, per germline. CDR3 amino acids: CSARDRVDNNEQFF. CDR3 DNA sequence: TGCAGCGCCCGTGACAGGGTGGACAACAATGAGCAGTTCTTC.

This clonotype was detected many times. This chain links TRBV24-1 with TRBJ2-2; TRBD2 matches at 8 bases. CDR3 length equals 17 residues. V shed 6 bases, J shed 4 bases, and the junction held 12 bases outside the gene matches. Germline V gives CDR1 KGHDR, CDR2 SFDVKD. The CDR3 DNA reads as TGTGCCACCAGTTCGGCGGCCCGCGGGGGGAGCACCGGGGAGCTGTTTTTT. This gives the protein CATSSAARGGSTGELFF.

This rearrangement joins TRBV19 to TRBJ2-1, with 15 nucleotides matching TRBD2. CDR3 length: 15 amino acids. Germline V CDR1 and CDR2: LNHDA, SQIVND (reference sequence). V was clipped by 4 bases and J by 10 bases; unmatched bases: 5. The CDR3 sequence is CASSTGLAGGREQFF. Here the CDR3 DNA reads TGTGCCAGTAGTACCGGACTAGCGGGGGGGCGGGAGCAGTTCTTC. Based on the CDR3 plus reference TRBV19 and TRBJ2-1, the full variable domain is DGGITQSPKYLFRKEGQNVTLSCEQNLNHDAMYWYRQDPGQGLRLIYYSQIVNDFQKGDIAEGYSVSREKKESFPLTVTSAQKNPTAFYLCASSTGLAGGREQFFGPGTRLTVL.

This clonotype was seen ten or more times. The chain uses TRBV6-1 and TRBJ2-5; 7 bases are a match to TRBD2. This CDR3 comprises 13 residues. Germline trimming cut 6 bases from V and 4 bases from J; bases unmatched to any gene: 5. Looked up from germline, CDR1 is MNHNS and CDR2 is SASEGT. The CDR3 region has the DNA TGTGCCAGCAGCCGACCTAGCGGAGAGACCCAGTACTTC. Translating gives CASSRPSGETQYF.

This clonotype was counted between two and nine times. The chain is built from TRBV6-6 and TRBJ2-1; no firm D call. The germline V gene has CDR1 MNHNY and CDR2 SVGAGI (reference sequence). This CDR3 region has 11 residues. Between the trimmed V and J ends, which lost 6 bases and 8 bases, there was a span of 8 bases. This chain's CDR3 is CASSSWDEQFF. DNA for the CDR3: TGTGCCAGCAGCTCCTGGGATGAGCAGTTCTTC.

In its sample, this clonotype was seen many times. The rearrangement uses TRBV29-1 and TRBJ1-1; 8 bases agree with TRBD1. The germline V gene encodes CDR1 SQVTM and CDR2 ANQGSEA. The ends lost 7 bases at V and 3 bases at J; junction bases unmatched: 7. The CDR3 sequence is 13 residues long. For the CDR3, the DNA is TGCAGCGCCCACACAGGGGGAGACACTGAAGCTTTCTTT. It encodes CSAHTGGDTEAFF.

This sequence joins TRBV11-2 and TRBJ2-2; 11 nucleotides agree with TRBD2. Germline V gene lookup returns CDR1 SGHAT and CDR2 FQNNGV. CDR3 length equals 17 residues. Trimming cost V 10 bases and J 6 bases; bases outside gene matches: 16. The DNA for the CDR3 is TGTGCCATCCCGACTAGCGGGGCGTCAAGGTGGGCCGGGGAGCTGTTTTTT. Translated: CAIPTSGASRWAGELFF.

This rearrangement joins TRBV20-1 to TRBJ1-2; no firm D call. The CDR3 loop spans 16 amino acids. Germline assignment: CDR1 DFQATT and CDR2 SNEGSKA (reference sequence). V shed 3 bases and J shed 4 bases, with 21 bases lying between them. In DNA, the CDR3 is TGCAGTGCTAGGACCCGGGCATCCCTCGCTGGCTATGGCTACACCTTC. Its protein product is CSARTRASLAGYGYTF.

A few counts support this clonotype. As DNA, the CDR3 is TGCGCCAGCAGCCAAAGGAATGTCGGGGGCCGGTATAATGAGACCCAGTACTTC. Protein sequence: CASSQRNVGGRYNETQYF. The chain carries TRBV4-1 and TRBJ2-5; tentatively, D is TRBD1 or TRBD2 (6 bases each). The germline gives CDR1 MGHRA, CDR2 YSYEKL. The V gene lost 2 bases and the J gene lost 5 bases, with 24 bases spanning the gap. The CDR3 contains 18 residues.

The chain joins TRBV10-1 to TRBJ1-1; D is undetermined. CDR3 length equals 10 residues. Per the germline V gene, CDR1 is WNHNN and CDR2 is SYGVQD (reference sequence). Trimming removed 10 bases from V and 11 bases from J, with 14 bases in between. In DNA form, the CDR3 reads TGCGCCACAGGTCGTAGTAGTGCTTTCTTT. It encodes CATGRSSAFF.

In its sample, this clonotype was seen many times. The V and J genes are TRBV10-1 and TRBJ2-3; unclear D gene. Germline lookup yields CDR1 WNHNN and CDR2 SYGVQD (reference sequence). The CDR3 runs 13 residues. V lost 4 bases and J 2 bases, leaving 7 bases between the germline ends. In nucleotides, the CDR3 is TGCGCCAGCAGTGCCGGTCTCACAGATACGCAGTATTTT. Amino acid sequence: CASSAGLTDTQYF.

This clonotype was detected only a few times. J is TRBJ2-1 and V is TRBV19, with 7 nucleotides matching TRBD2. The germline V gene encodes CDR1 LNHDA and CDR2 SQIVND (reference sequence). Trimming removed 3 bases from V and 6 bases from J; junction bases left unmatched: 8. This CDR3 comprises 15 residues. DNA of the CDR3: TGTGCCAGTAGTATCGTAGTGGCTAGCGGCAATGAGCAGTTCTTC. It yields the protein CASSIVVASGNEQFF.

In this sample, this clonotype turned up many times. The chain employs TRBV29-1 and TRBJ1-1; D remains ambiguous. CDR3 length equals 11 residues. Germline V gene sequence: CDR1 SQVTM, CDR2 ANQGSEA. Trimming took off 5 bases at V and 11 bases at J, with 15 bases between the two ends. The CDR3 nucleotides read TGCAGCGTTACCTTTCTCCAGGATGCTTTCTTT. As protein: CSVTFLQDAFF.

The sample holds many counts of this clonotype. The CDR3 spells CASSYKGAPYNEQFF. CDR3 DNA: TGCGCCAGCAGCTATAAGGGGGCCCCCTACAATGAGCAGTTCTTC. The V call is TRBV5-1, the J call TRBJ2-1, with 7 bases aligning to TRBD1. V lost 3 bases to trimming and J lost 2 bases; unmatched junction nucleotides: 5. The CDR3 runs 15 residues. In germline, CDR1 is SGHRS, CDR2 YFSETQ.

This clonotype was seen more than once but under ten times. The chain recombines TRBV20-1 with TRBJ2-2; the D gene is possibly TRBD1 (6 bases). Trimming took 0 bases from V and 0 from J, leaving 14 bases between them. Looked up from germline, CDR1 is DFQATT and CDR2 is SNEGSKA (reference sequence). The CDR3 extends over 17 amino acids. CDR3 nucleotides: TGCAGTGCTAGAGATCGAGAACAGGGATCGAACACCGGGGAGCTGTTTTTT. This gives the protein CSARDREQGSNTGELFF.

This clonotype occurred a few times. This sequence joins TRBV11-2 and TRBJ2-5; no firm D call. Trimming took off 1 base at V and 4 bases at J, with 16 bases between the two ends. Per germline, CDR1 SGHAT and CDR2 FQNNGV. The CDR3 is made up of 16 amino acids. CDR3 nucleotide sequence: TGTGCCAGCAGCTTAGTACCCTCTGGTGGGTTAGAGACCCAGTACTTC. This encodes CASSLVPSGGLETQYF. Based on the CDR3 plus reference TRBV11-2 and TRBJ2-5, the full variable domain is EAGVAQSPRYKIIEKRQSVAFWCNPISGHATLYWYQQILGQGPKLLIQFQNNGVVDDSQLPKDRFSAERLKGVDSTLKIQPAKLEDSAVYLCASSLVPSGGLETQYFGPGTRLLVL.

This clonotype was detected only a few times. The rearrangement uses TRBV27 and TRBJ2-7; D unresolved. Germline V gives CDR1 MNHEY, CDR2 SMNVEV (reference sequence). Trimming removed 8 bases at V and 5 bases at J, with 13 bases between. The CDR3 covers 12 residues. DNA of the CDR3: TGTGCCAGCGGTCTCATCGCGGACGAGCAGTACTTC. Translated: CASGLIADEQYF.

This clonotype was observed at least ten times. J is TRBJ2-1 and V is TRBV12-3 or TRBV12-4; 7 bases line up with TRBD1. V was pared by 5 bases and J by 0 bases, with 10 bases of the junction left unmatched. The CDR3 runs to 17 residues. The CDR3 region is CASSDAPDRSSYNEQFF. CDR3 nucleotides: TGTGCCAGCAGTGACGCACCGGACAGGAGCTCCTACAATGAGCAGTTCTTC.

In its sample, this clonotype was seen many times. In DNA, the CDR3 is TGCGCCAGCAGCCAAGAAGCTAGCGGGGTTTCCGAGCAGTACTTC. This encodes CASSQEASGVSEQYF. J is TRBJ2-7 and V is TRBV4-3, with 9 bases identical to TRBD2. Germline V gene data show CDR1 as LGHNA and CDR2 as YSLEER. J gave up 6 bases and V 0 bases, and 6 bases lay outside the gene matches. The CDR3 totals 15 residues.

The chain is built from TRBV7-9 and TRBJ1-1, with D maybe TRBD1 (6 bases). The germline gives CDR1 SEHNR, CDR2 FQNEAQ (reference sequence). V gave up 5 bases and J gave up 8 bases, with 12 bases separating them. The CDR3 is made up of 12 amino acids. As DNA, the CDR3 is TGTGCCAGCAGCGAAGACAGGTACGAAGCTTTCTTT. Its translation is CASSEDRYEAFF.

In regard to this clonotype: A much larger clonotype is one base distant, so this may be a read error. The rearrangement joins TRBV7-9 to TRBJ1-1; the D is unclear. Germline CDR1 reads SEHNR; CDR2 reads FQNEAQ (reference sequence). The CDR3 covers 16 residues. V lost 5 bases to trimming and J lost 5 bases, with 21 bases between them. The CDR3 DNA is TGTGCCAGCAGCCCCCCCACGGCGGTGATCAAGACTGAAGCTTTCTTT. Amino acid sequence: CASSPPTAVIKTEAFF.

V and J are TRBV18 and TRBJ1-2, with 7 nucleotides matching TRBD1. The CDR3 has 14 residues. Germline V CDR1 and CDR2: KGHSH, LQKENI. V trimming: 1 base; J trimming: 2 bases; junction bases outside the gene matches: 1. This CDR3 is CASSPRDSNYGYTF. CDR3 in DNA: TGTGCCAGCTCACCACGGGACAGCAACTATGGCTACACCTTC.

This clonotype was seen a few times. This sequence joins TRBV7-8 and TRBJ1-6; D is unclear. This CDR3 comprises 14 residues. Trimming removed 3 bases at V and 4 bases at J, with 7 bases between. Germline values: CDR1 SGHVS, CDR2 FQNEAQ. CDR3 nucleotide sequence: TGTGCCAGCAGCTTGGGTCCTTATAATTCACCCCTCCACTTT. Amino acids: CASSLGPYNSPLHF.

The chain uses TRBV4-1 and TRBJ1-4, with D maybe TRBD1 (6 bases). Germline V gives CDR1 MGHRA, CDR2 YSYEKL. V was clipped by 2 bases and J by 5 bases, with 21 bases between them. The CDR3 has 18 amino acids. CDR3 nucleotides: TGCGCCAGCAGCCAAAAGATCGGTGAGGGACACCAAAATGAAAAACTGTTTTTT. It codes for CASSQKIGEGHQNEKLFF.

Within the sample, this clonotype is medium-sized. The chain joins TRBV12-3 or TRBV12-4 to TRBJ1-2, with 7 bases fitting TRBD1. The CDR3 is 13 residues long. V shed 6 bases, J shed 9 bases, and the junction held 10 bases outside the gene matches. The CDR3 loop reads CASSQDRFFRYTF. The CDR3 coding sequence is TGTGCCAGCAGCCAGGACAGGTTTTTCCGCTACACCTTC.

This clonotype showed up many times. The chain links TRBV27 to TRBJ1-1; 8 bases match TRBD1. Germline values: CDR1 MNHEY, CDR2 SMNVEV (reference sequence). J lost 4 bases, V lost 8 bases, and 9 bases had no gene match. The CDR3 extends over 14 amino acids. As DNA, the CDR3 is TGTGCCAGCGGTCCGGACAGGGTGGCCACTGAAGCTTTCTTT. Translation: CASGPDRVATEAFF.